This T cell receptor beta chain was observed in a study of T cell responses to AZD1222 COVID-19 vaccine. Findings of the study overall: Baseline serology detected seropositivity in only a handful of AZD1222 recipients. The donor cohort was predominantly white British with a female majority, and clonal diversity may have been underestimated.

This clone came up a few times. The antigen is undetermined. This CDR3 has 15 residues. Germline V lookup: CDR1 MRHNA, CDR2 SNTAGT. Unmatched junction bases numbered 4, after V lost 0 bases and J lost 5 bases. Measured with immunoSEQ multiplex PCR; TCRdb has only the in-frame clones, and not every one. The table records around 170,000 clones, roughly 91% of them present only once. The receptor's source is an adult who received the AZD1222 COVID-19 vaccine. Sequenced here: peripheral blood, sampled 28 days after the second AZD1222 dose. The chain is built from TRBV6-4 and TRBJ2-1; the match to TRBD2 covers 7 bases. In DNA form, the CDR3 reads TGTGCCAGCAGTGACTCGGGGGGGACCCACAATGAGCAGTTCTTC. Translated: CASSDSGGTHNEQFF.